This TCR beta chain appears in the sequencing data of a study of T cell changes during pregnancy in multiple sclerosis. Per the germline V gene, CDR1 is LGHNA and CDR2 is YNFKEQ. J gave up 4 bases and V 4 bases, and 3 bases lay outside the gene matches. The CDR3 loop spans 15 amino acids. Profiled with immunoSEQ multiplex PCR; TCRdb holds only in-frame clones, not every one. Of tens of thousands of clones detected, about nine tenths appear once; the ten largest clones hold around 4.2%. This sample comprised peripheral blood, obtained in the second trimester of pregnancy. This chain links TRBV4-2 with TRBJ1-4, with 10 bases identical to TRBD1. The receptor comes from a female donor in good health, enrolled as a control in a pregnancy study. The CDR3: CASSPGTGDNEKLFF. The CDR3 DNA reads TGTGCCAGCAGCCCGGGGACAGGGGATAATGAAAAACTGTTTTTT.